The clone carrying this T cell receptor (beta chain) was picked up a small number of times. Its specificity is not known. Construction of the TCRbeta library involved unique molecular identifiers. MiXCR was run by TCRdb on the PCR reads, yielding one entry per CDR3 protein. The sample yields approximately 110,000 distinct CDR3 sequences, more than 20% seen once. The data belong to a study of T-cell reconstitution after alpha-beta-depleted transplantation in children. Study-wide results and caveats: Diversity and T-cell counts at one year after transplant derived mostly from new T cells. Some patients' high day-60 TCRbeta diversity was attributed to recipient cells surviving conditioning. Reportedly, only several hundred clones from non-depleted graft cells drove alpha-beta T-cell counts at about two months.

There are 13 residues in the CDR3. The V and J ends lost 5 bases and 3 bases, in that order; junction bases with no gene match: 3. CDR1 and CDR2 from the germline V gene are SGHTA and FQGNSA. The receptor was isolated from a male patient aged 2-15 years who had a stem cell transplant for chronic granulomatous disease, so the T cells may come from the graft donor. V gene TRBV7-2 combines with J gene TRBJ2-7, with 8 bases fitting TRBD1. The material sequenced was PBMCs, mostly from graft donor cells, taken 180 days after TCRalphabeta/CD19-depleted stem cell transplant. The CDR3, as DNA: TGTGCCAGCAGCCCGGACAGGGTCTACGAGCAGTACTTC. Its protein is CASSPDRVYEQYF.